These 8 T cell receptor beta chains came from one sample sequenced in a study of CD8+CD57+ T cells in acquired aplastic anemia. Investigators profiled TCR beta VDJ and CDR3 from genomic DNA template. Via MiXCR, TCRdb re-called the reads, giving one row per CDR3 protein. The sample holds 180,000 or so distinct CDR3 sequences, 40% to 50% seen once. Material: sorted CD4+, CD8+, or CD8+CD57+ T cells (not recorded which) from PBMCs. These receptors were obtained from a human donor in good health.

Ten or more counts support this clonotype. The rearrangement links TRBV7-2 to TRBJ2-3; D possibly corresponds to TRBD2 (6 bases). V was pared by 4 bases and J by 7 bases, with 21 bases between. The CDR3 is made up of 16 amino acids. Germline V gene lookup returns CDR1 SGHTA and CDR2 FQGNSA. CDR3 amino acids: CASSSNSGLSLNTQYF. The CDR3 coding sequence is TGTGCCAGCAGCTCCAATAGCGGCCTATCCCTGAATACGCAGTATTTT.

This clonotype was counted ten times or more. V and J are TRBV12-3 or TRBV12-4 and TRBJ1-1; weak D call: TRBD1 (5 bases). The germline V and J ends were trimmed by 6 bases and 1 base, with 9 bases remaining between them. The CDR3 loop spans 13 amino acids. This chain's CDR3 is CASRGGGNTEAFF. As DNA, the CDR3 is TGTGCCAGCAGGGGGGGTGGGAACACTGAAGCTTTCTTT.

This clonotype was counted a few times. V gene TRBV24-1 combines with J gene TRBJ2-3; tentative D call: TRBD2 (5 bases). In germline, CDR1 is KGHDR, CDR2 SFDVKD. The CDR3 length is 14 residues. V gave up 3 bases and J gave up 5 bases, with 11 bases separating them. The CDR3 nucleotides are TGTGCCACCAGTGATCCCCCTCGGGGAGATACGCAGTATTTT. It codes for CATSDPPRGDTQYF.

The chain employs TRBV19 and TRBJ2-6; maybe TRBD1 (6 bases). V was trimmed by 3 bases and J by 18 bases, leaving 15 bases between them. CDR3 length: 12 residues. Per the germline V gene, CDR1 is LNHDA and CDR2 is SQIVND (reference sequence). CDR3: CASSMGAGAKTF. In DNA, the CDR3 is TGTGCCAGTAGTATGGGGGCTGGGGCCAAGACTTTC.

This chain connects TRBV7-9 to TRBJ1-6, with no clear D. This CDR3 spans 13 amino acids. V lost 2 bases and J 10 bases, leaving 9 bases between the germline ends. In germline, CDR1 is SEHNR, CDR2 FQNEAQ (reference sequence). CDR3 sequence: CASSLSLQSPLHF. DNA for the CDR3: TGTGCCAGCAGCTTAAGTCTTCAGTCACCCCTCCACTTT.

The V call is TRBV20-1, the J call TRBJ1-4; unclear D gene. Trimming removed 5 bases at V and 7 bases at J, with 11 bases between. The CDR3 is made up of 12 amino acids. Germline assignment: CDR1 DFQATT and CDR2 SNEGSKA (reference sequence). In nucleotides, the CDR3 is TGCAGTGCTGCGGGCGTGGGTGAAAAACTGTTTTTT. This codes for CSAAGVGEKLFF.

This clonotype was found once. The genes are TRBV2 and TRBJ2-7; TRBD2 matches at 7 bases. Losses at the gene ends were 6 bases for V and 7 bases for J; bases not matched to a gene: 6. The CDR3 has 12 residues. Germline V gene sequence: CDR1 SNHLY, CDR2 FYNNEI. Here the CDR3 reads CASSPLGGEQYF. DNA for the CDR3: TGTGCCAGCAGCCCCTTGGGGGGGGAGCAGTACTTC. Filled out from reference TRBV2 and TRBJ2-7, the complete variable domain reads EPEVTQTPSHQVTQMGQEVILRCVPISNHLYFYWYRQILGQKVEFLVSFYNNEISEKSEIFDDQFSVERPDGSNFTLKIRSTKLEDSAMYFCASSPLGGEQYFGPGTRLTVT.

For this clonotype: At one end the junction does not follow the germline gene, possibly because of a read error. The rearrangement uses TRBV24-1 and TRBJ1-1; D is ambiguous. The CDR3 runs to 17 residues. Germline values: CDR1 KGHDR, CDR2 SFDVKD. For the CDR3, the DNA is TGTGCCAGCAGTTACTCGAGTTCTTGGGTGGCGAACACTGAAGCTTTCTTT. This sequence encodes CASSYSSSWVANTEAFF.